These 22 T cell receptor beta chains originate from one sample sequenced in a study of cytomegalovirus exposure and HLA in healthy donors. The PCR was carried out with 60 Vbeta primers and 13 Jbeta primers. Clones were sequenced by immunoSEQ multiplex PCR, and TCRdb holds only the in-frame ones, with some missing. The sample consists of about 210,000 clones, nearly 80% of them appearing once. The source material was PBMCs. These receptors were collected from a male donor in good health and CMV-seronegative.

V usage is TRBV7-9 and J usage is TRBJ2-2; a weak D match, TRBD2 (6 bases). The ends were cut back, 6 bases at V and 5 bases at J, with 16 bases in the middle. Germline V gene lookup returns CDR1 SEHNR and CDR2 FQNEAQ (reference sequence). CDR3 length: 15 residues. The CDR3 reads CASSTGGRGTGELFF. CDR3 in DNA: TGTGCCAGCAGTACTGGGGGACGGGGGACCGGGGAGCTGTTTTTT.

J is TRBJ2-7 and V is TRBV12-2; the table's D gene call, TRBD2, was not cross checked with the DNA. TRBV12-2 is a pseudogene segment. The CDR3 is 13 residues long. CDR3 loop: CASRFGSSYEQYF. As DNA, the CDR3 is TGTGCAAGTCGCTTCGGGAGCTCCTACGAGCAGTACTTC.

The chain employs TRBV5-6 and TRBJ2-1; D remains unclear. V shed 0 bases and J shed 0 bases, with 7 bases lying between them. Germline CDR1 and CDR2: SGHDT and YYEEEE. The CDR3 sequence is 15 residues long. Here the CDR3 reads CASSLDMSSYNEQFF. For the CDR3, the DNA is TGTGCCAGCAGCTTGGATATGAGCTCCTACAATGAGCAGTTCTTC. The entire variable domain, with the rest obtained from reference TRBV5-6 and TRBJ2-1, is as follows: DAGVTQSPTHLIKTRGQQVTLRCSPKSGHDTVSWYQQALGQGPQFIFQYYEEEERQRGNFPDRFSGHQFPNYSSELNVNALLLGDSALYLCASSLDMSSYNEQFFGPGTRLTVL.

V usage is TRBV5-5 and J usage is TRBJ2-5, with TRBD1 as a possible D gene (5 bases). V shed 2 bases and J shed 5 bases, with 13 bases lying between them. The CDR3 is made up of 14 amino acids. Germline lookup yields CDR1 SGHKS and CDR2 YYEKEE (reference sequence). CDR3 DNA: TGTGCCAGCAGCTTACAGGTTATGGCGGAGACCCAGTACTTC. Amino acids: CASSLQVMAETQYF.

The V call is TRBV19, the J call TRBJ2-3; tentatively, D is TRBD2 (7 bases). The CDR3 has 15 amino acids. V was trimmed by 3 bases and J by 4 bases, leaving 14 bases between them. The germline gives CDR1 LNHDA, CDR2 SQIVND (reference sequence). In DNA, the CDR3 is TGTGCCAGTAGTATGAGGCGGGGGCGCGCAGATACGCAGTATTTT. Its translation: CASSMRRGRADTQYF.

The CDR3 sequence is CASSLGLAGGYEQFF. For the CDR3, the DNA is TGTGCCAGCAGCTTAGGGTTAGCGGGGGGATATGAGCAGTTCTTC. This chain uses TRBV7-8 with TRBJ2-1; TRBD2 aligns across 10 bases. V dropped 1 base and J dropped 8; count of bases not matched to a gene: 5. Germline V gene data show CDR1 as SGHVS and CDR2 as FQNEAQ. This CDR3 spans 15 amino acids.

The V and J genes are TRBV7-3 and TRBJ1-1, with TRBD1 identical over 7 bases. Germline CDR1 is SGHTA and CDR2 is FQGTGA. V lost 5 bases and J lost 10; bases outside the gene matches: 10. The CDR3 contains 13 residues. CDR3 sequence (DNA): TGTGCCAGCAGCGCTCAAGGGCAGGGGGTAGCTTTCTTT. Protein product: CASSAQGQGVAFF.

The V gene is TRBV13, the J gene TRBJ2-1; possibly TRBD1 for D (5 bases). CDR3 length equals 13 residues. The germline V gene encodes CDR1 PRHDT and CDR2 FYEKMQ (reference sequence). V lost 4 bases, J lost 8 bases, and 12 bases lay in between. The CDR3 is CASSSIDSHEQFF. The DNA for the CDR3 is TGTGCCAGCAGCTCCATAGACAGCCATGAGCAGTTCTTC.

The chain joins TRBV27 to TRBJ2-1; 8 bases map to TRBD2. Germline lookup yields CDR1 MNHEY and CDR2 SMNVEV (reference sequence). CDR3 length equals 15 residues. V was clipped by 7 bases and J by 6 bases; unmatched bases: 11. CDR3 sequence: CASINAGTRPNEQFF. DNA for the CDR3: TGTGCCAGCATCAACGCCGGGACTAGACCCAATGAGCAGTTCTTC.

The CDR3, as DNA: TGCGCCAGCAGCTTATCTACAGGGGGCACATACGAGCAGTACTTC. Its translation: CASSLSTGGTYEQYF. The chain uses TRBV5-1 and TRBJ2-7; TRBD1 aligns across 9 bases. This CDR3 spans 15 amino acids. CDR1 and CDR2 from the germline V gene are SGHRS and YFSETQ. The V gene end was trimmed by 2 bases and the J gene end by 4 bases; junction bases not matched to a gene: 7.

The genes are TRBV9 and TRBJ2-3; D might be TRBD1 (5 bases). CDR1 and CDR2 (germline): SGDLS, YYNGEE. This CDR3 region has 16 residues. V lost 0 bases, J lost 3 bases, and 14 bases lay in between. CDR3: CASSVGERGLTDTQYF. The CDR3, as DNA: TGTGCCAGCAGCGTAGGAGAAAGGGGCCTGACAGATACGCAGTATTTT.

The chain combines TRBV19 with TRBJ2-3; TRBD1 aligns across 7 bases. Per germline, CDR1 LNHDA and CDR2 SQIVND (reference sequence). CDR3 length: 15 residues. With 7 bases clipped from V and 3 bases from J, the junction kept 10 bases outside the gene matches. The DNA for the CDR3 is TGTGCCAGTATGGTCGACAGGGCGAGGACAGATACGCAGTATTTT. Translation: CASMVDRARTDTQYF.

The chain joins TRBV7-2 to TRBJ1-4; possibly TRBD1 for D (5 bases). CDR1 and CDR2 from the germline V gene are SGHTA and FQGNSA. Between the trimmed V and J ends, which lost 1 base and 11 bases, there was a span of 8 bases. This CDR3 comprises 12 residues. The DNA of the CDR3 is TGTGCCAGCAGCTTAGATTACAGGAAACTGTTTTTT. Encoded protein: CASSLDYRKLFF.

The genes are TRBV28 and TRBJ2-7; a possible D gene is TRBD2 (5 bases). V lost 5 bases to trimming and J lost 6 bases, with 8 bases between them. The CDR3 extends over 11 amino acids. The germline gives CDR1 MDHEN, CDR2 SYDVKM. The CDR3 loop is CASSEGPEQYF. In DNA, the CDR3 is TGTGCCAGCAGTGAGGGTCCCGAGCAGTACTTC.

For the CDR3, the DNA is TGTGCCAGCAGCTTAGGATTCGGACAGGCAAACAATGAGCAGTTCTTC. As protein: CASSLGFGQANNEQFF. This rearrangement joins TRBV7-9 to TRBJ2-1, with TRBD1 matching over 7 bases. Germline values: CDR1 SEHNR, CDR2 FQNEAQ (reference sequence). Trimming took 1 base from V and 5 from J; bases not matched to a gene: 8. CDR3 length: 16 residues.

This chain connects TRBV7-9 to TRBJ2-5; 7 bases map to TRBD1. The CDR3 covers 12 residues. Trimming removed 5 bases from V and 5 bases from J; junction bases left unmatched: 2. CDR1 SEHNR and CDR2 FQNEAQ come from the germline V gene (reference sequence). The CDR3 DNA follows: TGTGCCAGCAGCCACAGGGGTGAGACCCAGTACTTC. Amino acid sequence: CASSHRGETQYF.

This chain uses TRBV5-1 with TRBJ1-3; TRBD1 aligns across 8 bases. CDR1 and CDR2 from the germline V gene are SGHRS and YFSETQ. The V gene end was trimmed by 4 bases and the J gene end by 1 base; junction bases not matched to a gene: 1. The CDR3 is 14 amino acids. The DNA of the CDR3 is TGCGCCAGCAGCGGACAGGGATCTGGAAACACCATATATTTT. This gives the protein CASSGQGSGNTIYF.

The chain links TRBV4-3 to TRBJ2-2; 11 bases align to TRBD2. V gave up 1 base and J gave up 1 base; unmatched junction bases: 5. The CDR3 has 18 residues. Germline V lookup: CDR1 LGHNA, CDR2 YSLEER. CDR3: CASSQVPSGGMNTGELFF. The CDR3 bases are TGCGCCAGCAGCCAAGTTCCTAGCGGGGGGATGAACACCGGGGAGCTGTTTTTT.

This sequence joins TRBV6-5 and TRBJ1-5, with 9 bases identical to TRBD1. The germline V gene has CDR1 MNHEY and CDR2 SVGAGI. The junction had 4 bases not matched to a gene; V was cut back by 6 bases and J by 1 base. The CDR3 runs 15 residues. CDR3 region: CASSPTGGSNQPQHF. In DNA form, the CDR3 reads TGTGCCAGCAGCCCAACAGGGGGCAGCAATCAGCCCCAGCATTTT.

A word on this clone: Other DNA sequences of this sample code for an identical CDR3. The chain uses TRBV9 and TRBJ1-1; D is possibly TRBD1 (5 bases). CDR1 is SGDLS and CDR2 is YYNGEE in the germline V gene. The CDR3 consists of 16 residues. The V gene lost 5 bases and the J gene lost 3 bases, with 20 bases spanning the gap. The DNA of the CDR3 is TGTGCCAGCAGTACCAACCTCCAGGGTTTTGACACTGAAGCTTTCTTT. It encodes CASSTNLQGFDTEAFF.

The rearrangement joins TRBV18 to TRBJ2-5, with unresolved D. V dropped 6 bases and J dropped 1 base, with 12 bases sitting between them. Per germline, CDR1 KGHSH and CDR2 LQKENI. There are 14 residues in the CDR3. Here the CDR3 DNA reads TGTGCCAGCTCTCACGACACCTTCCAAGAGACCCAGTACTTC. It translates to CASSHDTFQETQYF.

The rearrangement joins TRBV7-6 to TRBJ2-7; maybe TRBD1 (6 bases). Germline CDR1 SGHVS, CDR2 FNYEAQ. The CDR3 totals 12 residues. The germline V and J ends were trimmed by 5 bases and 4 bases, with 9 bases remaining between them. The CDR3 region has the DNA TGTGCCAGCAGCACCACAGGGTACGAGCAGTACTTC. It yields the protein CASSTTGYEQYF. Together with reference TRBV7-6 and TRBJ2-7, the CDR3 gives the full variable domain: GAGVSQSPRYKVTKRGQDVALRCDPISGHVSLYWYRQALGQGPEFLTYFNYEAQQDKSGLPNDRFSAERPEGSISTLTIQRTEQRDSAMYRCASSTTGYEQYFGPGTRLTVT.